Sequencing of this T cell receptor beta chain was carried out in a study of blood T cell repertoires in COVID-19. Whole-study context: The samples span acute and convalescent COVID-19 from the United States, Italy and Spain. PBMCs, B-cell-depleted T cells, or T cells provided the cDNA or gDNA that made up the material.

Germline V lookup: CDR1 LNHNV, CDR2 YYDKDF (reference sequence). This CDR3 has 12 amino acids. Trimming shortened V by 0 bases and J by 6 bases, and 6 bases separated the two germline ends. Authors' analysis steps: Estimates of nucleated cell counts were drawn from the amplification of reference gene primers. Profiling relied on immunoSEQ multiplex PCR, and the TCRdb table lists in-frame clones only, not all of them. The V and J calls and clone size come from that table; D and trimming were worked out from the DNA. The sample holds some 62,000 clones, roughly 89% seen once. Sequencing input: peripheral blood. This rearrangement joins TRBV15 to TRBJ2-7, with D unclear. The source of this sequence is a woman aged 80 or older with acute or convalescent COVID-19. The CDR3 DNA sequence: TGTGCCACCAGCAGAGATCTGAGCGAGCAGTACTTC. Its translation is CATSRDLSEQYF.